The TCR beta chain under discussion was sequenced for a study of blood T cell repertoires in COVID-19. The overall study: The analysed material was cDNA or gDNA that came from T cells, B-cell-depleted T cells, or PBMCs.

With 5 bases removed from V and 0 bases from J, the gap between germline ends came to 5 bases. This CDR3 is 14 amino acids long. From germline, CDR1 is SGHTA and CDR2 FQGNSA. TCRdb keeps only in-frame clones here, not all; method: immunoSEQ multiplex PCR. The sample contains around 70,000 clones, approximately 89% of which appear only once. This clone was recorded only once. The chain has TRBV7-2 and TRBJ2-6, with unresolved D. The clonotype originates from a man aged 45 to 65 with COVID-19, enrolled during active disease. Sequencing used peripheral blood. The CDR3 sequence: CASSASSGANVLTF. The CDR3 region has the DNA TGTGCCAGCAGCGCCAGCTCTGGGGCCAACGTCCTGACTTTC.